A single sample gave rise to the 14 T cell receptor beta chains below, sequenced in a study of control samples from healthy donors and cancer patients. Data came from immunoSEQ multiplex PCR; TCRdb stores just in-frame clones and leaves some out. Of 90,000 or so clones in the sample, 88% were seen once. Material for sequencing was blood. All receptors come from a woman aged 70 to 79 in good health.

This clone was found once. The chain has TRBV5-4 and TRBJ1-2, with D possibly matching TRBD1 (6 bases). This CDR3 region has 14 residues. The germline CDR1 and CDR2 sequences are SGHNT and YYREEE (reference sequence). V was trimmed by 0 bases and J by 4 bases, leaving 10 bases between them. CDR3 amino acids: CASSLDRGPYGYTF. The DNA for the CDR3 is TGTGCCAGCAGCTTGGACCGGGGGCCCTATGGCTACACCTTC.

V usage is TRBV9 and J usage is TRBJ1-2; 8 bases are a match to TRBD1. This CDR3 has 15 residues. J was trimmed by 1 base and V by 1 base; bases with no gene match: 3. Germline values: CDR1 SGDLS, CDR2 YYNGEE. CDR3 protein: CASSVSGGGNYGYTF. The CDR3 nucleotides read TGTGCCAGCAGCGTATCAGGGGGCGGTAACTATGGCTACACCTTC.

The rearrangement links TRBV19 to TRBJ1-5, with D maybe TRBD1 (6 bases). The CDR3 sequence is 13 residues long. Germline V lookup: CDR1 LNHDA, CDR2 SQIVND (reference sequence). Trimming left V 6 bases short and J 6 bases short, with 12 bases between. The CDR3 spells CASSGGQGQPQHF. The DNA of the CDR3 is TGTGCCAGTAGCGGGGGGCAAGGTCAGCCCCAGCATTTT.

The chain carries TRBV10-2 and TRBJ2-3; D remains ambiguous. Looked up from germline, CDR1 is WSHSY and CDR2 is SAAADI. Trimming left V 6 bases short and J 3 bases short, with 10 bases between. This CDR3 contains 13 residues. The CDR3, as DNA: TGCGCCAGCAGCATTGGAGCAACAGATACGCAGTATTTT. This gives the protein CASSIGATDTQYF.

The rearrangement links TRBV7-3 to TRBJ2-7, with 11 bases that match TRBD1. In germline, CDR1 is SGHTA, CDR2 FQGTGA. This CDR3 spans 14 amino acids. With 5 bases clipped from V and 5 bases from J, the junction kept 5 bases outside the gene matches. Here the CDR3 reads CASSRSGQGDEQYF. The CDR3 DNA reads as TGTGCCAGCAGCCGCTCGGGACAGGGGGACGAGCAGTACTTC.

The sample holds one count of this clone. This chain links TRBV24-1 with TRBJ1-3; 10 bases are shared with TRBD1. The CDR3 is 15 amino acids. Per germline, CDR1 KGHDR and CDR2 SFDVKD. The junction had 7 bases not matched to a gene; V was cut back by 12 bases and J by 0 bases. DNA for the CDR3: TGTGCCCCGAACTGGACAGGGGGCTCTGGAAACACCATATATTTT. As protein: CAPNWTGGSGNTIYF.

The chain uses TRBV9 and TRBJ1-1; 8 bases align to TRBD1. The CDR3 extends over 15 amino acids. Trimming removed 4 bases from V and 0 bases from J; junction bases left unmatched: 5. Germline V CDR1 and CDR2: SGDLS, YYNGEE. DNA for the CDR3: TGTGCCAGCAGCCCCCAGACAGGGGTGAACACTGAAGCTTTCTTT. Its translation: CASSPQTGVNTEAFF.

The chain links TRBV19 to TRBJ2-7, with 10 bases lining up with TRBD2. Germline V gives CDR1 LNHDA, CDR2 SQIVND (reference sequence). This CDR3 has 14 amino acids. V shed 7 bases and J 7 bases; nucleotides not matched to a gene: 10. Written as DNA, the CDR3 is TGTGCCAGTATGGCTAGCGGGAGCTCGAGGGAGCAGTACTTC. It is translated as CASMASGSSREQYF.

This clone was found once. The chain combines TRBV20-1 with TRBJ2-3; the D is unclear. The CDR3 sequence is 11 residues long. V gave up 2 bases and J gave up 5 bases, with 5 bases separating them. Germline V CDR1 and CDR2: DFQATT, SNEGSKA (reference sequence). The CDR3 region is CSARKLDTQYF. The CDR3 DNA sequence: TGCAGTGCTAGAAAGCTAGATACGCAGTATTTT.

Details on this clone: A read error may account for a junction end that differs from germline. The J gene is TRBJ2-5, the V gene TRBV18, with 13 bases that match TRBD2. Germline CDR1 is KGHSH and CDR2 is LQKENI. CDR3 length equals 17 residues. This CDR3 is CASSPGLAGALGEAQYF. The CDR3 coding sequence is TGTGCCAGCTCACCAGGACTAGCGGGAGCCCTTGGAGAGGCCCAGTACTTC.

The V call is TRBV6-6, the J call TRBJ2-2, with D unresolved. Germline loops: CDR1 MNHNY, CDR2 SVGAGI (reference sequence). CDR3 length equals 14 residues. The V gene lost 3 bases and the J gene lost 3 bases, with 8 bases spanning the gap. The CDR3 spells CASSYLLDTGELFF. DNA for the CDR3: TGTGCCAGCAGTTATTTGCTCGACACCGGGGAGCTGTTTTTT.

This chain links TRBV5-4 with TRBJ2-7; 9 bases fit TRBD1. V shed 3 bases, J shed 3 bases, and the junction held 7 bases outside the gene matches. This CDR3 is built from 15 residues. The germline V gene has CDR1 SGHNT and CDR2 YYREEE (reference sequence). CDR3 in amino acids: CASSSPGQGLYEQYF. The CDR3 DNA reads TGTGCCAGCAGCTCCCCGGGACAGGGCCTCTACGAGCAGTACTTC.

This rearrangement joins TRBV25-1 to TRBJ1-6; 9 nucleotides line up with TRBD1. CDR3 length equals 14 residues. In germline, CDR1 is MGHDK, CDR2 SYGVNS. Trimming took 6 bases from V and 9 from J; bases not matched to a gene: 6. This CDR3 is CASRDRDRASPLHF. The CDR3 nucleotides are TGTGCCAGCAGGGACCGGGACAGGGCTTCACCCCTCCACTTT.

This sequence joins TRBV19 and TRBJ2-7; 9 nucleotides agree with TRBD2. Germline CDR1 and CDR2: LNHDA and SQIVND (reference sequence). The trim removed 4 bases at V and 6 bases at J, leaving 10 bases unmatched. The CDR3 has 15 residues. The CDR3 nucleotides are TGTGCCAGTAGTAGGTCTTTAGCGGGAGCAGGCGAGCAGTACTTC. Amino acids: CASSRSLAGAGEQYF.